The 5 T cell receptor beta chains listed next were all sequenced from one sample in a study of spatial heterogeneity in lung cancer. MiXCR was run by TCRdb on the 5' RACE reads, yielding one entry per CDR3 protein. The sample lists tens of thousands of distinct CDR3 sequences, around 12% occurring once. The time point was: sample taken at primary tumor resection. Whole RNA, isolated from tumor, nontumor lung or frozen PBMC, was sequenced without prior sorting. Sample: PBMCs, taken at surgery. The receptor set was obtained from a male donor with early-stage non-small cell lung cancer.

This clonotype was recorded at least ten times. The rearrangement links TRBV24-1 to TRBJ2-3, with 7 bases fitting TRBD1. V shed 4 bases and J 4 bases; nucleotides not matched to a gene: 4. This CDR3 has 14 residues. Germline V gene lookup returns CDR1 KGHDR and CDR2 SFDVKD. The DNA for the CDR3 is TGTGCCACCAGTGACCCGACAGGGCCAGATACGCAGTATTTT. The encoded protein is CATSDPTGPDTQYF.

This clonotype occurred a few times. The CDR3 coding sequence is TGTGCCAGCAGTTTCATGACCACAGATACGCAGTATTTT. Amino acids: CASSFMTTDTQYF. The chain is built from TRBV12-3 or TRBV12-4 and TRBJ2-3, with no clear D. The CDR3 extends over 13 amino acids. V lost 3 bases to trimming and J lost 2 bases, with 6 bases between them.

The chain joins TRBV12-3 or TRBV12-4 to TRBJ2-7; perhaps TRBD1 as D (5 bases). V was pared by 2 bases and J by 7 bases, with 15 bases between. The CDR3 has 14 amino acids. CDR3 in amino acids: CASSLRQGPWEQYF. The DNA of the CDR3 is TGTGCCAGCAGTTTAAGGCAGGGCCCTTGGGAGCAGTACTTC.

This chain joins TRBV20-1 and TRBJ2-7; a possible D gene is TRBD2 (5 bases). The germline CDR1 and CDR2 sequences are DFQATT and SNEGSKA (reference sequence). The germline V and J ends were trimmed by 6 bases and 1 base, with 19 bases remaining between them. This CDR3 comprises 15 residues. Here the CDR3 reads CSASEADSGSYEQYF. The CDR3 nucleotides are TGCAGTGCATCTGAGGCGGACTCCGGTTCCTACGAGCAGTACTTC.

The chain links TRBV5-1 to TRBJ2-1; unclear D gene. Trimming removed 3 bases at V and 1 base at J, with 11 bases between. This CDR3 has 15 residues. Germline values: CDR1 SGHRS, CDR2 YFSETQ. The chain's CDR3 is CASSSQVGSYNEQFF. The CDR3 nucleotides are TGCGCCAGCAGCTCCCAGGTGGGATCCTACAATGAGCAGTTCTTC.